This T cell receptor beta chain came from a study of post-analysis software for immune sequencing data. On the study more broadly: Patients with relapsing-remitting, secondary progressive and progressive-relapsing multiple sclerosis courses were all represented. Findings and limits, study-wide: In patients, TRBV5-6, TRBV5-1 and TRBV20-1 belonged to five TRBV segments found more frequently than in controls. Among multiple sclerosis patients, normalized Chao1 diversity was significantly below that of controls. The F measure placed samples prepared in the same batch into strongly shared clusters.

The CDR3 consists of 14 residues. Per the germline V gene, CDR1 is MNHNY and CDR2 is SVGAGI (reference sequence). V lost 4 bases to trimming and J lost 2 bases, with 12 bases between them. Regarding this clonotype: Its matching antigen is unknown.

Tagging with unique molecular identifiers was a feature of the TCR beta cDNA libraries. Input amounts of 1 to 10 million T cells were used. These gave about 500,000 cDNA molecules, so each molecule approximated one T cell. TCRdb reprocessed the PCR reads via MiXCR and lists one record per CDR3 protein. The sample gives roughly 570,000 distinct CDR3 sequences, roughly 34% of which show up once; 4.5% to 7.5% is in the top ten. Sequenced material: blood. This sequence originates from a girl aged 2 to 17 with multiple sclerosis. The gene calls are TRBV6-6 and TRBJ2-7; tentatively, D is TRBD1 or TRBD2 (6 bases each). For the CDR3, the DNA is TGTGCCAGCAGTTCCGAGGGGGGTGCCTACGAGCAGTACTTC. Amino acid sequence: CASSSEGGAYEQYF.